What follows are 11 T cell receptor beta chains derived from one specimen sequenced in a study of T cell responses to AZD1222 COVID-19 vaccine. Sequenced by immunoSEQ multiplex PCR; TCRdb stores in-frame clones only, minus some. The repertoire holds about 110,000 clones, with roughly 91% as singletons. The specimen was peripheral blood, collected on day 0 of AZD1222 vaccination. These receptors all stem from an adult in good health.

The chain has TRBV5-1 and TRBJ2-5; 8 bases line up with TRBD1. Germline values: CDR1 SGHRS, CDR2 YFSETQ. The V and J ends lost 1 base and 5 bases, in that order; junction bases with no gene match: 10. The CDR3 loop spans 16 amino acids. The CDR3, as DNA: TGCGCCAGCAGCTTGCAGGGGGCCCCGGGTAGGGAGACCCAGTACTTC. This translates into CASSLQGAPGRETQYF.

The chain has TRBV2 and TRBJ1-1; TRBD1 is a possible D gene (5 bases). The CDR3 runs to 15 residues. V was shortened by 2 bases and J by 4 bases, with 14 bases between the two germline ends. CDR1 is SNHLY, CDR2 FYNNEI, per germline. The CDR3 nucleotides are TGTGCCAGCAGTGAAAGCAGGGTTGGAAGCACTGAAGCTTTCTTT. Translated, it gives CASSESRVGSTEAFF.

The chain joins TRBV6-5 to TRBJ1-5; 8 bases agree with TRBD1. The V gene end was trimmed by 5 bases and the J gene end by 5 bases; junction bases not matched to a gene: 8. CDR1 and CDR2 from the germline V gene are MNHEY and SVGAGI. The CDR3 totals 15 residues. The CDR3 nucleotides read TGTGCCAGCAGTATGACCGGGACAGGAGATCAGCCCCAGCATTTT. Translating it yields CASSMTGTGDQPQHF.

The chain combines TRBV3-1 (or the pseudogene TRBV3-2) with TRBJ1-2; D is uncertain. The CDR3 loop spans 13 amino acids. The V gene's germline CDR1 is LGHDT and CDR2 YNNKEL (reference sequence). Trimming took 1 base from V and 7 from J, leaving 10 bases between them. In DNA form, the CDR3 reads TGTGCCAGCAGCCAAGGGGGTCTAGGTGGCTACACCTTC. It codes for CASSQGGLGGYTF.

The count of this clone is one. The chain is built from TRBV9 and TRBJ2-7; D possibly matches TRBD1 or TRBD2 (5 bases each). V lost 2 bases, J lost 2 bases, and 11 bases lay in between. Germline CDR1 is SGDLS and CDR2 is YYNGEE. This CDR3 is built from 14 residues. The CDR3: CASSVGAGAYEQYF. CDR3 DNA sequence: TGTGCCAGCAGCGTTGGGGCCGGGGCCTACGAGCAGTACTTC.

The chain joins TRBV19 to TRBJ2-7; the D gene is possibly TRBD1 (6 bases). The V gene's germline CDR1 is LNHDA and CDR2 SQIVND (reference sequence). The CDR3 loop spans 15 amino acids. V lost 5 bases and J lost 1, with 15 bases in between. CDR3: CASSDGQPFSYEQYF. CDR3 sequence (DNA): TGTGCCAGTAGTGACGGACAGCCGTTTTCCTACGAGCAGTACTTC.

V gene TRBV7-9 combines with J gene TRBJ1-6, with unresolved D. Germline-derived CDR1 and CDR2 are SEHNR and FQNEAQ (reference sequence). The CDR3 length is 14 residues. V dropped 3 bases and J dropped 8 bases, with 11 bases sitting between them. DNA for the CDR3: TGTGCCAGCAGCTTCTCTAGTTACGATTCACCCCTCCACTTT. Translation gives CASSFSSYDSPLHF.

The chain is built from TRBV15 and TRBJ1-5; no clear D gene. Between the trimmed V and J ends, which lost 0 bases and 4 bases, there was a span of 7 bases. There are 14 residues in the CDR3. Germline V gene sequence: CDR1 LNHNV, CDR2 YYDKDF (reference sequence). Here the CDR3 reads CATSRDRGNQPQHF. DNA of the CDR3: TGTGCCACCAGCAGAGATAGAGGGAATCAGCCCCAGCATTTT.

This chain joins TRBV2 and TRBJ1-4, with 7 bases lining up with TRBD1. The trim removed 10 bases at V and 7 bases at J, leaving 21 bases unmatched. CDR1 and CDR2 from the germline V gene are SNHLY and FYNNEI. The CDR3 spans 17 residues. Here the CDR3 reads CATGGHLPGQYFEKLFF. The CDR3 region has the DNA TGTGCCACAGGAGGGCACCTTCCGGGACAGTATTTTGAAAAACTGTTTTTT.

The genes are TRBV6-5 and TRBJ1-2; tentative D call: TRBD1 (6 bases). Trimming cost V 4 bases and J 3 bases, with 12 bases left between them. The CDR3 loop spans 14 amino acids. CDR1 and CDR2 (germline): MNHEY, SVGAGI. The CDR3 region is CASSLIQGYYGYTF. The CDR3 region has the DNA TGTGCCAGCAGTTTGATACAGGGTTACTATGGCTACACCTTC.

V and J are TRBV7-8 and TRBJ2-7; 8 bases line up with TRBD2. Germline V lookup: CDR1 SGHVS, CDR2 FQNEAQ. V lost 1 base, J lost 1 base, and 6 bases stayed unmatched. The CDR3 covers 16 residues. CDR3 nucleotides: TGTGCCAGCAGCTTAGGGCAGGGCGGGGGGTCCTACGAGCAGTACTTC. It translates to CASSLGQGGGSYEQYF.